The T cell receptor beta chain under discussion was sequenced for a study of identifying expanded T cells in peripheral blood. The data were produced by immunoSEQ multiplex PCR, yet TCRdb's version contains in-frame clones alone and is incomplete. Of around 50,000 clones in the sample, about nine tenths were seen once. This CDR3 comprises 15 residues. V dropped 5 bases and J dropped 3 bases, with 14 bases sitting between them. The V gene's germline CDR1 is LNHDA and CDR2 SQIVND (reference sequence). The sequencing input was blood. The TCR originated in a person aged 18 to 75 in good health. The J gene is TRBJ2-4, the V gene TRBV19; perhaps TRBD2 as D (6 bases). This CDR3 is CASSSTSWGKNIQYF. The DNA of the CDR3 is TGTGCCAGTAGTTCGACTAGTTGGGGCAAAAACATTCAGTACTTC.